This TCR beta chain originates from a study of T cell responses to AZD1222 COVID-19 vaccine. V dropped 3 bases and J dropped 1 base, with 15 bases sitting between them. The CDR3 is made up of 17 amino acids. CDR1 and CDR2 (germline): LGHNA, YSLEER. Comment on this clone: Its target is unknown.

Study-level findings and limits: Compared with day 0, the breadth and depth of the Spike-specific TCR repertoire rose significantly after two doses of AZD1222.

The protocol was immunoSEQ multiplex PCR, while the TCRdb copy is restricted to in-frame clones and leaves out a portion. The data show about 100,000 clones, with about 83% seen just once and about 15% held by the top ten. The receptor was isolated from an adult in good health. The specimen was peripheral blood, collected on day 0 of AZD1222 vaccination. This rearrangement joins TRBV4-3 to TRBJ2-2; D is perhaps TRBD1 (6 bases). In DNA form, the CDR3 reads TGCGCCAGCAGCCACCCCCAAGGGGGATTGAACACCGGGGAGCTGTTTTTT. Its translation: CASSHPQGGLNTGELFF.